A selection of T cell receptor beta chains follows, all from one sample in a study of vaccination effects on CD4 cells after COVID-19. Their recognized antigens are unknown. Profiling relied on immunoSEQ multiplex PCR, and the TCRdb table lists in-frame clones only, not all of them. This sample carries fewer than 30,000 clones, roughly two thirds of them seen once, and the ten largest clones take about 11%. Sequencing was performed on CD4+ T cells from PBMCs cultured with SARS-CoV-2 spike peptides, taken before COVID-19 vaccination. The receptors were gathered from a human donor who received a COVID-19 vaccine. Both conserved end residues are part of each CDR3. A D gene is named only where the DNA matches it firmly. Part of the rows lack a size; the others show once, few, many or a class for expanded clones.

J,size,V,D,DNA,CDR3
TRBJ2-5,NA,TRBV4-1,NA,TGCGCCAGCGCCCCCGCGTACAGGCAAGAGACCCAGTACTTC,CASAPAYRQETQYF
TRBJ2-7,NA,TRBV7-2,TRBD2,TGTGCCAGCAGCCGCCTACCGGGACTAGCAGGGATTCCCTACGAGCAGTACTTC,CASSRLPGLAGIPYEQYF
TRBJ1-6,NA,TRBV5-4,TRBD1,TGTGCCAGCAGCGTGACAGGGGGCGCGACACCCCTCCACTTT,CASSVTGGATPLHF
TRBJ1-2,NA,TRBV5-8,TRBD1,TGTGCCAGCAGCTCCGACACGGGACAGGGAGGCTATGGCTACACCTTC,CASSSDTGQGGYGYTF
TRBJ2-5,few,TRBV30,NA,TGTGCCTGGAGGCCGGGGCCCCAAGAGACCCAGTACTTC,CAWRPGPQETQYF
TRBJ1-6,NA,TRBV30,NA,TGTGCCTGGAGTTCGGGGTCCTATAATTCACCCCTCCACTTT,CAWSSGSYNSPLHF
TRBJ2-2,NA,TRBV3-1/TRBV3-2,NA,TGTGCCAGCAGCCAAGATGGAGTAGCCGGGGAGCTGTTTTTT,CASSQDGVAGELFF
TRBJ2-5,NA,TRBV19,TRBD2,TGTGCCAGTAGTGTCTCTAGCGGGGGTCAAGAGACCCAGTACTTC,CASSVSSGGQETQYF
TRBJ2-5,NA,TRBV12-3/TRBV12-4,TRBD2,TGTGCCAGCAGGCCGACTAGCGGGAGATCCCAGTACTTC,CASRPTSGRSQYF
TRBJ2-5,NA,TRBV7-9,TRBD2,TGTGCCAGCAGCTTATCCGGGAGGAGGGAGACCCAGTACTTC,CASSLSGRRETQYF
TRBJ2-1,NA,TRBV5-1,TRBD2,TGCGCCAGCAGCTGGGAGCGGGGTGAGCAGTTCTTC,CASSWERGEQFF
TRBJ2-1,NA,TRBV29-1,NA,TGCAGCGTGAATAAGGTAGGCAGGCAATACAATGAGCAGTTCTTC,CSVNKVGRQYNEQFF
TRBJ1-5,NA,TRBV19,NA,TGTGCCAGTAGTGTAAATCCGAATCAGCCCCAGCATTTT,CASSVNPNQPQHF
TRBJ2-3,few,TRBV19,TRBD2,TGTGCCAGTAGTCAATCCGGACTAGCGGGGGGGCCGGGTACGCAGTATTTT,CASSQSGLAGGPGTQYF
TRBJ2-3,NA,TRBV18,NA,TGTGCCAGCTCACCACCAAGCACAGATACGCAGTATTTT,CASSPPSTDTQYF
TRBJ2-7,NA,TRBV18,TRBD1,TGTGCCAGCTCGGCCGGGACAGGGGCACCCTACGAGCAGTACTTC,CASSAGTGAPYEQYF
TRBJ1-1,NA,TRBV3-1/TRBV3-2,TRBD1,TGTGCCAGCAGCTGGGACAGGGGTGCTGAAGCTTTCTTT,CASSWDRGAEAFF
TRBJ2-1,few,TRBV27,TRBD2,TGTGCCAGCAGATTAGCGGGAGGAAAGAACAATGAGCAGTTCTTC,CASRLAGGKNNEQFF
TRBJ2-5,NA,TRBV27,NA,TGTGCCAGCAGTCTCAGGGTGTTCGAGACCCAGTACTTC,CASSLRVFETQYF
TRBJ1-6,few,TRBV4-1,TRBD1,TGCGCCAGCAGCCAAGGGGGTGCCTCGACAGGGGCCTCCTATAATTCACCCCTCCACTTT,CASSQGGASTGASYNSPLHF
TRBJ1-1,NA,TRBV21-1,NA,TGTGCCAGCAGCCCCAGGGACCGAACGAACACTGAAGCTTTCTTT,CASSPRDRTNTEAFF
TRBJ2-2,NA,TRBV11-2,TRBD2,TGTGCCAGCAGCTTCGGGGGAGCGGGGGGGCCATTAACCGGGGAGCTGTTTTTT,CASSFGGAGGPLTGELFF
TRBJ1-2,NA,TRBV9,NA,TGTGCCAGCACCAAAGGGGACGTAAATCCCTATGGCTACACCTTC,CASTKGDVNPYGYTF
TRBJ1-5,few,TRBV11-3,NA,TGTGCCAGCAGCTTAGAAAATACAGGGCCGAGCAATCAGCCCCAGCATTTT,CASSLENTGPSNQPQHF
TRBJ1-5,few,TRBV6-2/TRBV6-3,NA,TGTGCCAGCAGTTACTCGATGGCAGGGTCGGGCAATCAGCCCCAGCATTTT,CASSYSMAGSGNQPQHF
TRBJ1-6,NA,TRBV6-2/TRBV6-3,TRBD1,TGTGCCAGCAGTTCCAGGACAGGGGTGGGTTCACCCCTCCACTTT,CASSSRTGVGSPLHF
TRBJ2-5,NA,TRBV9,TRBD2,TGTGCCAGCAGCGTCGACCGACTAGCGGGAGGCTTTAGTCGAGAGACCCAGTACTTC,CASSVDRLAGGFSRETQYF
TRBJ1-1,once,TRBV11-2,NA,TGTGCCAGCAGCTTCCGAGGGCATGACACTGAAGCTTTCTTT,CASSFRGHDTEAFF
TRBJ1-2,NA,TRBV4-2,NA,TGTGCCAGCAGCCGACCCAAAGTGGGGGGTAGGATAAGCTATGGCTACACCTTC,CASSRPKVGGRISYGYTF
TRBJ2-3,NA,TRBV3-1/TRBV3-2,NA,TGTGCCAGCAGCCCTAGGGTGAGGGATACGCAGTATTTT,CASSPRVRDTQYF
TRBJ2-5,NA,TRBV20-1,NA,TGCAGTGCGCCGGTTGAGACCCAGTACTTC,CSAPVETQYF
TRBJ1-2,NA,TRBV5-1,NA,TGCGCCAGCAGCCGGGGCGGAGGCGACTATGGCTACACCTTC,CASSRGGGDYGYTF
TRBJ2-7,NA,TRBV6-5,TRBD1,TGTGCCAGCAGTTACTCTTCCGGACAGGGGGGGTACGAGCAGTACTTC,CASSYSSGQGGYEQYF
TRBJ2-7,NA,TRBV6-5,TRBD1,TGTGCCAGCACCCCTACGGGGCACAGGGGGACGCAGTACTTC,CASTPTGHRGTQYF
TRBJ2-7,NA,TRBV11-1,TRBD1,TGTGCCAGCACTTCGTTGGGACAGAACTCCTACGAGCAGTACTTC,CASTSLGQNSYEQYF
TRBJ2-7,NA,TRBV5-5,NA,TGTGCCAGCAGCTTGGCCTCACAGGGTTTAGGCTACGAGCAGTACTTC,CASSLASQGLGYEQYF
TRBJ1-2,NA,TRBV7-9,NA,TGTGCCAGCAGAAAAGTGGGGGGCTATGGCTACACCTTC,CASRKVGGYGYTF
TRBJ1-2,NA,TRBV27,NA,TGTGCCAGCAGTTTCAGCAGGGCAAGGTCGCAATACTTC,CASSFSRARSQYF
TRBJ2-1,NA,TRBV6-5,NA,TGTGCCAGCAGAACTAGGGTTTTTTCGAATGAGCAGTTCTTC,CASRTRVFSNEQFF
TRBJ2-7,once,TRBV5-5,NA,TGTGCCAGCAGCTTCGGACAGCACTACGAGCAGTACTTC,CASSFGQHYEQYF
TRBJ2-1,NA,TRBV5-1,TRBD2,TGCGCCAGCAGCACCACCTCTAGCGGGAGGGCGGGCAATGAGCAGTTCTTC,CASSTTSSGRAGNEQFF
TRBJ2-2,NA,TRBV14,NA,TGTGCCAGCAGCCAAGATAAACACAGCTTTACCGGGGAGCTGTTTTTT,CASSQDKHSFTGELFF
TRBJ2-7,few,TRBV5-5,TRBD2,TGTGCCAGCAGATGGGGACTAGCGGGAGACTACGAGCAGTACTTC,CASRWGLAGDYEQYF
TRBJ2-3,NA,TRBV24-1,NA,TGTGCCACCAGCAAGGACTACTCAGGGACGCAGTATTTT,CATSKDYSGTQYF
TRBJ2-5,NA,TRBV7-2,NA,TGTGCCAGCACCTTCTCCGTCCTGTCCGCAGAGACCCAGTACTTC,CASTFSVLSAETQYF
TRBJ1-4,NA,TRBV5-4,NA,TGTGCCAGCAGTGCCAGAACCAATGAAAAACTGTTTTTT,CASSARTNEKLFF
TRBJ1-2,few,TRBV7-9,NA,TGTGCCAGCAGCACCCGGGTCAGGGACCATAACTATGGCTACACCTTC,CASSTRVRDHNYGYTF
TRBJ1-1,NA,TRBV18,TRBD1,TGTGCCAGCTCAGGACAGGGGCAGGAGACTGAAGCTTTCTTT,CASSGQGQETEAFF
TRBJ1-2,NA,TRBV2,NA,TGTGCCAGCAGTGCCCGGGGAGCTAACTATGGCTACACCTTC,CASSARGANYGYTF
TRBJ2-7,NA,TRBV6-5,NA,TGTGCCGGAAGGGAGATCTTCTACGAGCAGTACTTC,CAGREIFYEQYF